The rows below give T cell receptor beta chains drawn from one sample of a study of blood T cell repertoires in COVID-19. Assay: immunoSEQ multiplex PCR; the TCRdb copy retains only in-frame clones and omits some. The sample records just over 250,000 clones, around 80% being singletons. What was sequenced was PBMCs or T cells enriched from blood (not recorded which). Receptors originate from a man in his thirties or forties with acute COVID-19. The CDR3 runs from the conserved cysteine through the conserved F or W. The order of the fields is clone size, D gene, J gene, V gene, CDR3 DNA, CDR3 protein. D genes are given only for firm matches. Clone size is not always given. Where it is, it says once, few, many or a class for expanded clones.

- | - | TRBJ1-5 | TRBV6-5 | TGTGCCAGCAGAGCGGGCCCGACTTTGCCCCAGCATTTT | CASRAGPTLPQHF
- | - | TRBJ2-5 | TRBV10-3 | TGTGCCATCAGTGAGTTCGGGGGAGTGGGCCAAGCGACCCAGTACTTC | CAISEFGGVGQATQYF
- | TRBD1 | TRBJ2-4 | TRBV11-3 | TGTGCCAGCAGCTTATATCCGGGACAGGGGAGGGGGTACATTCAGTACTTC | CASSLYPGQGRGYIQYF
- | - | TRBJ1-1 | TRBV9 | TGTGCCAGCAGCGACCCCCCAGGGTTCACCGCTGAAGCTTTCTTT | CASSDPPGFTAEAFF
- | - | TRBJ2-1 | TRBV11-2 | TGTGCCAGCAGCTTAGATCTATACTCCTACAATGAGCAGTTCTTC | CASSLDLYSYNEQFF
once | - | TRBJ1-5 | TRBV4-1 | TGCGCCAGCAGCCAAGCCCCTGTGTGGCCCCAGCATTTT | CASSQAPVWPQHF
- | TRBD2 | TRBJ2-1 | TRBV7-2 | TGTGCCAGCAGGACCGGGGGGGGCCTTTTGGATGAGCAGTTCTTC | CASRTGGGLLDEQFF
- | TRBD1 | TRBJ1-4 | TRBV5-1 | TGCGCCAGCAGCCGGGACAGCTCTAATGAAAAACTGTTTTTT | CASSRDSSNEKLFF
- | TRBD2 | TRBJ2-1 | TRBV7-2 | TGTGCCAGCAGCCTGGCTAGCGGGGGATACAATGAGCAGTTCTTC | CASSLASGGYNEQFF
few | - | TRBJ2-5 | TRBV24-1 | TGTGCCACCAGTGCATCGACAGGGACTGGGGAGACCCAGTACTTC | CATSASTGTGETQYF
- | TRBD1 | TRBJ1-6 | TRBV27 | TGTGCCAGCAGCAATTCTCCAGGGGGAAGATCACCCCTCCACTTT | CASSNSPGGRSPLHF
- | TRBD1 | TRBJ2-5 | TRBV4-2 | TGTGCCAGCAGCCTAAAAGCCGGGACAGGGGCGAGTTTACAAGAGACCCAGTACTTC | CASSLKAGTGASLQETQYF
- | - | TRBJ1-2 | TRBV3-1/TRBV3-2 | TGTGCCAGCAGCCGACCGACAGCAAGGAACTATGGCTACACCTTC | CASSRPTARNYGYTF
few | - | TRBJ2-5 | TRBV9 | TGTGCCAGCAGCGTGAACCCCCCCGGGATGGGAGAGACCCAGTACTTC | CASSVNPPGMGETQYF
- | - | TRBJ1-2 | TRBV28 | TGTGCCAGCAGCAAACAGGGTATAGGGTATGGCTACACCTTC | CASSKQGIGYGYTF
once | TRBD2 | TRBJ2-3 | TRBV7-9 | TGTGCCAGCAGCCAAGGACTAGCGGGGGCCCTCCTCACAGATACGCAGTATTTT | CASSQGLAGALLTDTQYF
- | - | TRBJ2-5 | TRBV5-5 | TGTGCCAGCAGCTTGGCTACCGGGAACCAAGAGACCCAGTACTTC | CASSLATGNQETQYF
- | - | TRBJ2-3 | TRBV4-1 | TGCGCCAGCAGCGGCGACTCCACGTCGTTGTTAGATACGCAGTATTTT | CASSGDSTSLLDTQYF
- | - | TRBJ2-5 | TRBV6-5 | TGTGCCAGCAGTAGACAGGTTGGGACCCAGTACTTC | CASSRQVGTQYF
- | - | TRBJ2-5 | TRBV28 | TGTGCCAGCAGGAAAGACCGGGGAGAAGAGACCCAGTACTTC | CASRKDRGEETQYF
- | TRBD1 | TRBJ2-5 | TRBV7-9 | TGTGCCGGTTCAGGGGGCCAGTGGGGAGAGACCCAGTACTTC | CAGSGGQWGETQYF
once | - | TRBJ1-4 | TRBV18 | TGTGCCAGCTCACCACCCGCAGTTGAAAAACTGTTTTTT | CASSPPAVEKLFF
- | - | TRBJ2-2 | TRBV11-3 | TGTGCCAGCAGCCCAGGGGTAATCAACACCGGGGAGCTGTTTTTT | CASSPGVINTGELFF
- | - | TRBJ1-3 | TRBV5-4 | TGTGCCAGCGCTACCAACTCTGGAAACACCATATATTTT | CASATNSGNTIYF
- | - | TRBJ1-4 | TRBV5-6 | TGTGCCAGCAGCCACCGCGTACCAAATGAAAAACTGTTTTTT | CASSHRVPNEKLFF
- | - | TRBJ1-2 | TRBV27 | TGTGCCAGCAGGTCAGGGTGGGATGGCTACACCTTC | CASRSGWDGYTF
- | - | TRBJ1-1 | TRBV11-2 | TGTGCCAGCAGCTTAGGGGCGCACACTGAAGCTTTCTTT | CASSLGAHTEAFF
- | TRBD2 | TRBJ2-5 | TRBV7-8 | TGTGCCAGCAGCGCAACCGGGACTAGAAGTGAGACCCAGTACTTC | CASSATGTRSETQYF
- | TRBD2 | TRBJ2-1 | TRBV5-1 | TGTGCCAGCAGCTTGGCTAGCGGGGATTCCAATGAGCAGTTCTTC | CASSLASGDSNEQFF
few | - | TRBJ1-1 | TRBV7-9 | TGTGCCAGCAGCCCTACTAGACAGGCCACGAACACTGAAGCTTTCTTT | CASSPTRQATNTEAFF
- | TRBD1 | TRBJ1-2 | TRBV28 | TGTGCCAGCACCATCCGCACAGGGGTGTACCATGGCTACACCTTC | CASTIRTGVYHGYTF
- | TRBD2 | TRBJ2-6 | TRBV6-1 | TGTGCCAGCAGTGCAGAATCGGCGGGGGCTGGGGCCAACGTCCTGACTTTC | CASSAESAGAGANVLTF
- | - | TRBJ2-2 | TRBV2 | TGTGCCAGCAGTGAAATAAAAGGGGTCACCGGGGAGCTGTTTTTT | CASSEIKGVTGELFF
- | - | TRBJ2-1 | TRBV27 | TGTGCCAGCAGTCTCCTTATGGCCCATGAGCAGTTCTTC | CASSLLMAHEQFF
few | - | TRBJ1-2 | TRBV6-5 | TGTGCCAGCAGTTTGGAGGGCTATGGCTACACCTTC | CASSLEGYGYTF
- | TRBD1 | TRBJ1-2 | TRBV19 | TGTGCCAGTAGTATAGAGGAGGGGGCGGCTGGCTACACCTTC | CASSIEEGAAGYTF
- | TRBD1 | TRBJ2-5 | TRBV19 | TGTGCCAGTAGTATAAGACAGGGGACTGAAGAGACCCAGTACTTC | CASSIRQGTEETQYF
few | TRBD2 | TRBJ2-3 | TRBV5-8 | TGTGCCAGCAGCTCGGGGACTAGCGGGAACCCAGATACGCAGTATTTT | CASSSGTSGNPDTQYF